These 25 T cell receptor beta chains were sequenced from one sample in a study of blood T cell repertoires in COVID-19. Sequenced by immunoSEQ multiplex PCR; TCRdb stores in-frame clones only, minus some. The sample lists 300,000 to 400,000 clones, over 80% occurring once. Sequencing used peripheral blood. The receptors shown here come from a man under 40 with COVID-19, enrolled during active disease.

The CDR3 DNA reads TGCGCCAGCAGCCAAGACCCCCACGGACAGGGAATGGAGACCCAGTACTTC. Amino acids: CASSQDPHGQGMETQYF. The chain links TRBV4-1 to TRBJ2-5; 8 bases line up with TRBD1. Per germline, CDR1 MGHRA and CDR2 YSYEKL. The CDR3 contains 17 residues. Losses at the gene ends were 0 bases for V and 5 bases for J; bases not matched to a gene: 11.

By share of the sample, this clone is medium-sized. The rearrangement uses TRBV2 and TRBJ2-4, with a possible D match to TRBD1 (6 bases). CDR3 size: 15 residues. V was clipped by 3 bases and J by 2 bases, with 11 bases between them. Germline-derived CDR1 and CDR2 are SNHLY and FYNNEI. The CDR3 loop is CASSDPQGSKNIQYF. CDR3 DNA: TGTGCCAGCAGTGATCCTCAGGGGTCCAAAAACATTCAGTACTTC.

The chain has TRBV5-4 and TRBJ1-5; weak D call: TRBD1 (6 bases). V was clipped by 0 bases and J by 0 bases, with 10 bases between them. Germline values: CDR1 SGHNT, CDR2 YYREEE (reference sequence). CDR3 length: 16 residues. CDR3 in DNA: TGTGCCAGCAGCTTGGGGACAGATCTTAGCAATCAGCCCCAGCATTTT. Protein: CASSLGTDLSNQPQHF. Full variable domain (remainder filled in from reference TRBV5-4 and TRBJ1-5): ETGVTQSPTHLIKTRGQQVTLRCSSQSGHNTVSWYQQALGQGPQFIFQYYREEENGRGNFPPRFSGLQFPNYSSELNVNALELDDSALYLCASSLGTDLSNQPQHFGDGTRLSIL.

V and J are TRBV7-8 and TRBJ2-7, with TRBD2 identical over 16 bases. There are 18 residues in the CDR3. Germline loops: CDR1 SGHVS, CDR2 FQNEAQ. V lost 5 bases, J lost 3 bases, and 10 bases stayed unmatched. CDR3 residues: CASSDPGLAGGLYYEQYF. CDR3 bases: TGTGCCAGCAGCGACCCGGGACTAGCGGGAGGGCTATACTACGAGCAGTACTTC.

The chain is built from TRBV2 and TRBJ1-5; 9 nucleotides line up with TRBD1. Germline-derived CDR1 and CDR2 are SNHLY and FYNNEI. V shed 6 bases, J shed 4 bases, and the junction held 4 bases outside the gene matches. This CDR3 region has 14 residues. The CDR3: CASSRGQGNQPQHF. CDR3 sequence (DNA): TGTGCCAGCAGCCGAGGACAGGGGAATCAGCCCCAGCATTTT.

This clone came up once. V usage is TRBV6-5 and J usage is TRBJ1-4, with D uncertain. The CDR3 totals 15 residues. The V and J ends lost 6 bases and 0 bases respectively, with 11 bases between them. CDR1 and CDR2 (germline): MNHEY, SVGAGI. This CDR3 reads CASSRTEATNEKLFF. The DNA for the CDR3 is TGTGCCAGCAGCCGCACGGAGGCAACTAATGAAAAACTGTTTTTT.

This rearrangement joins TRBV24-1 to TRBJ2-1; the match to TRBD2 covers 14 bases. CDR1 and CDR2 (germline): KGHDR, SFDVKD. CDR3 size: 17 residues. V lost 4 bases to trimming and J lost 13 bases; unmatched junction nucleotides: 14. The CDR3 nucleotides are TGTGCCACCAGTGACGAAACGACTAGCGGGAGGGTTTGGGTCCAGTTCTTC. Translated: CATSDETTSGRVWVQFF.

The V call is TRBV6-5, the J call TRBJ1-5; D perhaps matches TRBD1 (6 bases). The germline gives CDR1 MNHEY, CDR2 SVGAGI. The CDR3 totals 14 residues. Trimming stripped 0 bases from V and 5 bases from J, with 8 bases between. CDR3 DNA sequence: TGTGCCAGCAGTTACTCGACAGGATATCAGCCCCAGCATTTT. The encoded protein is CASSYSTGYQPQHF.

The V and J genes are TRBV5-1 and TRBJ2-1; 10 nucleotides agree with TRBD1. The length of the CDR3 is 16 residues. Germline loops: CDR1 SGHRS, CDR2 YFSETQ. J gave up 1 base and V 4 bases, and 5 bases lay outside the gene matches. CDR3 bases: TGCGCCAGCAGCCCCGGGACAGGGGCGTCCTACAATGAGCAGTTCTTC. This sequence encodes CASSPGTGASYNEQFF.

V gene TRBV18 combines with J gene TRBJ1-1; 8 nucleotides match TRBD1. Germline loops: CDR1 KGHSH, CDR2 LQKENI. The junction had 12 bases not matched to a gene; V was cut back by 5 bases and J by 7 bases. CDR3 length: 15 residues. CDR3 amino acids: CASSSRQGINDEAFF. The CDR3 bases are TGTGCCAGCTCATCGAGACAGGGGATTAATGATGAAGCTTTCTTT.

The chain links TRBV7-6 to TRBJ2-3; TRBD2 might be the D (6 bases). The CDR3 has 14 residues. Germline CDR1 reads SGHVS; CDR2 reads FNYEAQ. V lost 8 bases, J lost 2 bases, and 14 bases lay in between. The CDR3 loop reads CASSGRTNTDTQYF. The CDR3 DNA sequence: TGTGCCAGCTCGGGGCGGACTAACACAGATACGCAGTATTTT.

This chain joins TRBV18 and TRBJ1-1; no clear D. V gave up 2 bases and J gave up 7 bases, with 8 bases separating them. Per germline, CDR1 KGHSH and CDR2 LQKENI. The CDR3 is 12 amino acids. The CDR3 nucleotides read TGTGCCAGCTCACCAAGAACGGGTGAAGCTTTCTTT. As protein: CASSPRTGEAFF.

Worth noting for this clone: Other DNA sequences from this sample encode an identical CDR3 as well. The chain couples TRBV19 to TRBJ2-3; 8 bases align to TRBD2. Germline V CDR1 and CDR2: LNHDA, SQIVND (reference sequence). This CDR3 is 17 amino acids long. V gave up 5 bases and J gave up 1 base; unmatched junction bases: 11. The CDR3: CASSSPGAGAGTDTQYF. The CDR3 bases are TGTGCCAGTAGTTCCCCGGGAGCGGGAGCGGGCACAGATACGCAGTATTTT.

The rearrangement links TRBV13 to TRBJ1-2; D not resolved. Germline CDR1 reads PRHDT; CDR2 reads FYEKMQ (reference sequence). The CDR3 covers 14 residues. V lost 0 bases to trimming and J lost 6 bases, with 11 bases between them. The CDR3 DNA is TGTGCCAGCAGCTTAGGGCGGGGAAACGATGGCTACACCTTC. Its protein is CASSLGRGNDGYTF.

J is TRBJ2-7 and V is TRBV28, with D maybe TRBD2 (7 bases). Germline V gene sequence: CDR1 MDHEN, CDR2 SYDVKM. The CDR3 totals 15 residues. Trimming left V 6 bases short and J 4 bases short, with 19 bases between. CDR3: CASSFQGGERYEQYF. In nucleotides, the CDR3 is TGTGCCAGCAGCTTTCAAGGGGGGGAGAGGTACGAGCAGTACTTC.

CDR3 DNA: TGTGCCAGCAGTTACTCCGTATTTGGCGGGGAGCGATACAATGAGCAGTTCTTC. Translation: CASSYSVFGGERYNEQFF. The gene calls are TRBV6-2 or TRBV6-3 and TRBJ2-1; maybe TRBD2 (6 bases). The V gene lost 0 bases and the J gene lost 4 bases, with 19 bases spanning the gap. CDR3 length equals 18 residues. Germline assignment: CDR1 MNHEY and CDR2 SVGEGT.

The chain combines TRBV5-5 with TRBJ2-3; D not resolved. Germline CDR1 SGHKS, CDR2 YYEKEE (reference sequence). CDR3 length: 15 residues. Trimming stripped 0 bases from V and 0 bases from J, with 8 bases between. For the CDR3, the DNA is TGTGCCAGCAGCTTGGGCCCGACTAGCACAGATACGCAGTATTTT. Translated: CASSLGPTSTDTQYF. Looking up the rest from reference TRBV5-5 and TRBJ2-3 gives the full variable domain: DAGVTQSPTHLIKTRGQQVTLRCSPISGHKSVSWYQQVLGQGPQFIFQYYEKEERGRGNFPDRFSARQFPNYSSELNVNALLLGDSALYLCASSLGPTSTDTQYFGPGTRLTVL.

The V gene is TRBV19, the J gene TRBJ2-7, with 7 bases that match TRBD1. CDR1 and CDR2 (germline): LNHDA, SQIVND (reference sequence). After removal of 4 bases from V and 5 bases from J, the junction contained 11 bases not matched to a gene. The CDR3 runs to 15 residues. The CDR3 sequence is CASSNLGQFKDEQYF. In DNA, the CDR3 is TGTGCCAGTAGTAACTTGGGACAGTTTAAGGACGAGCAGTACTTC.

This rearrangement joins TRBV3-1 (or the pseudogene TRBV3-2) to TRBJ2-7; weak D call: TRBD2 (6 bases). Germline V gene data show CDR1 as LGHDT and CDR2 as YNNKEL (reference sequence). This CDR3 has 13 amino acids. V lost 5 bases, J lost 2 bases, and 10 bases lay in between. CDR3 in amino acids: CASSISGAYEQYF. The CDR3 region has the DNA TGTGCCAGCAGCATTAGCGGAGCCTACGAGCAGTACTTC.

The rearrangement joins TRBV19 to TRBJ2-2; possible D gene TRBD1, 5 bases. The germline V gene has CDR1 LNHDA and CDR2 SQIVND (reference sequence). V lost 3 bases to trimming and J lost 6 bases, with 11 bases between them. This CDR3 region has 14 residues. In DNA form, the CDR3 reads TGTGCCAGTAGTATTTCCAGGGTGGCCGGGGAGCTGTTTTTT. The encoded protein is CASSISRVAGELFF. Filled out from reference TRBV19 and TRBJ2-2, the complete variable domain reads DGGITQSPKYLFRKEGQNVTLSCEQNLNHDAMYWYRQDPGQGLRLIYYSQIVNDFQKGDIAEGYSVSREKKESFPLTVTSAQKNPTAFYLCASSISRVAGELFFGEGSRLTVL.

V gene TRBV5-8 combines with J gene TRBJ2-3; D unresolved. Trimming left V 2 bases short and J 3 bases short, with 13 bases between. The germline gives CDR1 SGHTS, CDR2 YDEGEE. The CDR3 has 15 residues. The CDR3 DNA reads as TGTGCCAGCAGCTTCGGAGTACTCGGGACAGATACGCAGTATTTT. Protein sequence: CASSFGVLGTDTQYF.

This clone was detected only once. The V and J genes are TRBV7-2 and TRBJ1-2; D is unresolved. V lost 5 bases and J lost 1, with 14 bases in between. Germline-derived CDR1 and CDR2 are SGHTA and FQGNSA. This CDR3 is built from 15 residues. DNA of the CDR3: TGTGCCAGCAGCCCCCGACATACCGGTAACTATGGCTACACCTTC. Translated, it gives CASSPRHTGNYGYTF.

On this clone itself: This same CDR3 is encoded by further DNA sequences in the sample. The chain carries TRBV6-5 and TRBJ2-7, with TRBD1 matching over 8 bases. Germline CDR1 reads MNHEY; CDR2 reads SVGAGI. CDR3 size: 14 residues. The junction had 3 bases not matched to a gene; V was cut back by 2 bases and J by 3 bases. In DNA, the CDR3 is TGTGCCAGCAGTTACGGGACAGGAGTCTACGAGCAGTACTTC. Translating it yields CASSYGTGVYEQYF.

The chain links TRBV5-1 to TRBJ1-3; 7 bases line up with TRBD1. Germline trimming cut 7 bases from V and 2 bases from J; bases unmatched to any gene: 6. Germline assignment: CDR1 SGHRS and CDR2 YFSETQ. The CDR3 runs 14 residues. As DNA, the CDR3 is TGCGCCAGCGGAATGGGACAGCCTGGAAACACCATATATTTT. This sequence encodes CASGMGQPGNTIYF.

The chain uses TRBV7-9 and TRBJ1-4, with D possibly TRBD1 on 6 matching bases. The V gene's germline CDR1 is SEHNR and CDR2 FQNEAQ (reference sequence). Trimming pared 3 bases from V and 3 bases from J, leaving 11 bases between. The length of the CDR3 is 15 residues. In DNA form, the CDR3 reads TGTGCCAGCAGCTTGGCGGGGGCGGCTAATGAAAAACTGTTTTTT. It yields the protein CASSLAGAANEKLFF.